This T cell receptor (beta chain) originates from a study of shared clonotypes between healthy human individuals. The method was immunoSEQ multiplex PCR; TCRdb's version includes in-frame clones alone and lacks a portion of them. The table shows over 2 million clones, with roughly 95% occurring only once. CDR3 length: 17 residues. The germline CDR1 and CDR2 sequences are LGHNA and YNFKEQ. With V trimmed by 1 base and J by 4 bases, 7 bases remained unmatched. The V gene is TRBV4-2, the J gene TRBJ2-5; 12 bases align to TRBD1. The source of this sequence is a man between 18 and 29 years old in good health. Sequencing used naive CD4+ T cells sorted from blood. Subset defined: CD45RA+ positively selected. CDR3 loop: CASSQAGQGAKRETQYF. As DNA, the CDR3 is TGTGCCAGCAGCCAAGCGGGACAGGGGGCGAAGAGAGAGACCCAGTACTTC.